The 13 T cell receptor beta chains presented below share a single source sample, sequenced in a study of blood T cell repertoires in COVID-19. Some clones are missing from TCRdb's copy, which holds only in-frame ones; the method was immunoSEQ multiplex PCR. The table lists more than 300,000 clones, around nine tenths of them singletons. Sequencing was performed on peripheral blood. These receptors were obtained from a woman between 70 and 85 years old with COVID-19, enrolled during active disease.

The chain couples TRBV6-1 to TRBJ1-1, with D hard to call. Germline V gene sequence: CDR1 MNHNS, CDR2 SASEGT. The V end lost 0 bases, the J end lost 11 bases, and 13 bases lay between the germline ends. The CDR3 is 13 residues long. Written as DNA, the CDR3 is TGTGCCAGCAGTGAAGCCCTCCGAAGAGGCGCTTTCTTT. It translates to CASSEALRRGAFF.

The genes are TRBV10-3 and TRBJ1-2, with 7 positions matching TRBD1. The CDR3 totals 14 residues. CDR1 is ENHRY and CDR2 is SYGVKD in the germline V gene. V trimming: 10 bases; J trimming: 0 bases; junction bases outside the gene matches: 8. Written as DNA, the CDR3 is TGTGCCACCTTAGACAGGGCCCCTAACTATGGCTACACCTTC. Encoded protein: CATLDRAPNYGYTF.

This chain uses TRBV21-1 with TRBJ1-5; the table names TRBD1, a call not compared with the DNA. TRBV21-1 is flagged as a pseudogene. The CDR3 extends over 16 amino acids. For the CDR3, the DNA is TGTGCCAGCAGCAAAGAGAAATTAAGGGGTGGACAGCCCCAGCATTTT. This encodes CASSKEKLRGGQPQHF.

The V and J genes are TRBV5-8 and TRBJ1-5; D gene ambiguous. V lost 0 bases and J lost 2, with 9 bases in between. The CDR3 runs to 15 residues. CDR1 is SGHTS, CDR2 YDEGEE, per germline. The CDR3 here is CASSLDPGGNQPQHF. The CDR3 DNA follows: TGTGCCAGCAGCTTGGATCCAGGCGGCAATCAGCCCCAGCATTTT.

The chain recombines TRBV7-8 with TRBJ2-7; TRBD2 agrees at 9 bases. The V gene end was trimmed by 2 bases and the J gene end by 3 bases; junction bases not matched to a gene: 8. This CDR3 spans 16 amino acids. Germline V gene lookup returns CDR1 SGHVS and CDR2 FQNEAQ. The CDR3 is CASSLRPSGEHYEQYF. CDR3 nucleotide sequence: TGTGCCAGCAGCTTAAGGCCTAGCGGGGAACACTACGAGCAGTACTTC.

About this clone itself: Within the sample, other DNA sequences also encode this same CDR3. The chain's CDR3 is CASSLVAGSTDTQYF. The CDR3 region has the DNA TGCGCCAGCAGCTTGGTTGCAGGGAGCACAGATACGCAGTATTTT. This chain joins TRBV5-1 and TRBJ2-3, with a weak D call TRBD1 (5 bases). Germline V gene lookup returns CDR1 SGHRS and CDR2 YFSETQ. This CDR3 comprises 15 residues. Trimming pared 0 bases from V and 0 bases from J, leaving 8 bases between.

The CDR3 DNA follows: TGTGCCAGCAGCTTTCTAGCGGGGGTCCCCAATGAGCAGTTCTTC. It codes for CASSFLAGVPNEQFF. The chain employs TRBV3-1 (or the pseudogene TRBV3-2) and TRBJ2-1; 10 bases are a match to TRBD2. Germline CDR1 reads LGHDT; CDR2 reads YNNKEL (reference sequence). This CDR3 comprises 15 residues. The V segment lost 5 bases and the J segment 6 bases; nucleotides outside the gene matches: 7.

For this clone: Other nucleotide sequences from this sample produce the same CDR3. V gene TRBV19 combines with J gene TRBJ1-2, with D possibly TRBD1 on 5 matching bases. The CDR3 is 12 residues long. Germline values: CDR1 LNHDA, CDR2 SQIVND (reference sequence). Trimming stripped 4 bases from V and 2 bases from J, with 5 bases between. This chain's CDR3 is CASSRQNYGYTF. CDR3 DNA sequence: TGTGCCAGTAGTAGACAGAACTATGGCTACACCTTC.

This clone was seen only a few times. This rearrangement joins TRBV10-3 to TRBJ1-4; possibly TRBD1 for D (5 bases). This CDR3 has 15 residues. Trimming left V 2 bases short and J 5 bases short, with 12 bases between. Per germline, CDR1 ENHRY and CDR2 SYGVKD. The CDR3 protein is CAISENRGKNEKLFF. DNA for the CDR3: TGTGCCATCAGTGAGAACCGGGGGAAGAATGAAAAACTGTTTTTT.

This clone was seen a few times. The gene calls are TRBV24-1 and TRBJ1-2, with 9 positions matching TRBD1. The V gene's germline CDR1 is KGHDR and CDR2 SFDVKD. The junction had 7 bases not matched to a gene; V was cut back by 4 bases and J by 5 bases. The length of the CDR3 is 15 residues. This chain's CDR3 is CATSETGTGPYGYTF. CDR3 bases: TGTGCCACCAGTGAGACCGGGACAGGGCCGTATGGCTACACCTTC.

The chain carries TRBV2 and TRBJ1-5; 8 bases are a match to TRBD1. The length of the CDR3 is 13 residues. Per the germline V gene, CDR1 is SNHLY and CDR2 is FYNNEI. After removal of 6 bases from V and 6 bases from J, the junction contained 4 bases not matched to a gene. The chain's CDR3 is CASRTGVFQPQHF. CDR3 DNA: TGTGCCAGCAGGACAGGGGTGTTTCAGCCCCAGCATTTT.

This clone was observed a few times. V usage is TRBV19 and J usage is TRBJ1-1; D is ambiguous. CDR3 length equals 14 residues. Trimming removed 3 bases from V and 1 base from J, with 9 bases in between. CDR1 and CDR2 (germline): LNHDA, SQIVND (reference sequence). The DNA for the CDR3 is TGTGCCAGTAGTATCTCGGGGTGGAACACTGAAGCTTTCTTT. This translates into CASSISGWNTEAFF.

This chain connects TRBV7-2 to TRBJ2-3; D perhaps matches TRBD1 (5 bases). V shed 0 bases and J shed 3 bases, with 16 bases lying between them. Germline V CDR1 and CDR2: SGHTA, FQGNSA. The CDR3 runs 17 residues. The CDR3 nucleotides read TGTGCCAGCAGCTTAGCGCAAGGGGCCGGTAGGACAGATACGCAGTATTTT. Translation gives CASSLAQGAGRTDTQYF.